This TCR beta chain emerged from a study of CD8+ T cells in alopecia areata. The authors extracted RNA and reverse transcribed it into cDNA as the sequencing template. Sequencing used immunoSEQ multiplex PCR; TCRdb keeps in-frame clones, though not all of them. The sample lists 150,000 or so clones, around 87% occurring once. The CDR3 is 12 residues long. Germline assignment: CDR1 SGHVS and CDR2 FNYEAQ. V was shortened by 8 bases and J by 3 bases, with 10 bases between the two germline ends. This material consisted of CD8+ T cells sorted from blood, taken at week 0. This rearrangement joins TRBV7-6 to TRBJ2-5, with a possible D match to TRBD1 (6 bases). This clonotype was obtained from a human donor with alopecia areata. CDR3 in amino acids: CASGDTKETQYF. The DNA for the CDR3 is TGTGCCAGCGGGGACACAAAAGAGACCCAGTACTTC.